This note documents a single T cell receptor beta chain sequence. In germline, CDR1 is KGHSH, CDR2 LQKENI. The CDR3 contains 15 residues. After removal of 3 bases from V and 2 bases from J, the junction contained 5 bases not matched to a gene. RNA amounts of roughly 0.5 to 1 ug underwent reverse transcription with random hexamers. With immunoSEQ multiplex PCR, TCR beta CDR3 was amplified across 54 Vbeta and 13 Jbeta. TCRdb reprocessed the immunoSEQ multiplex PCR reads with MiXCR, giving one entry per CDR3 protein. Of under 80,000 distinct CDR3 sequences in the sample, approximately 94% are singletons; the top ten hold more than 0.5%. The sample comes from a study of CD8 T cells in Susac syndrome. Across the study: At the time of blood draw, patients with Susac syndrome were therapy-naive, receiving corticosteroids, or receiving intravenous immunoglobulin alone.

TCR beta sequences were obtained from blood CD8+ and CD4+ T cells. Sequencing used CD4+ T cells from PBMCs. This TCR was recovered from a human donor with Susac syndrome. V is TRBV18 and J is TRBJ1-1; 8 nucleotides match TRBD1. This CDR3 is CASSPQTGVNTEAFF. CDR3 nucleotides: TGTGCCAGCTCACCTCAGACAGGGGTTAACACTGAAGCTTTCTTT. The whole variable domain, filled in from reference TRBV18 and TRBJ1-1, reads NAGVMQNPRHLVRRRGQEARLRCSPMKGHSHVYWYRQLPEEGLKFMVYLQKENIIDESGMPKERFSAEFPKEGPSILRIQQVVRGDSAAYFCASSPQTGVNTEAFFGQGTRLTVV.